This record looks at one T cell receptor beta chain sequence and its context. This sample is part of a study of cytomegalovirus exposure and HLA in healthy donors. The PCR made use of 60 Vbeta and 13 Jbeta primers. Profiled with immunoSEQ multiplex PCR; TCRdb holds only in-frame clones, not every one. Found here are 140,000 or so clones, approximately 68% of them singletons; the top ten hold around 4.2%. Germline CDR1 is SEHNR and CDR2 is FQNEAQ (reference sequence). The CDR3 extends over 14 amino acids. After removal of 5 bases from V and 8 bases from J, the junction contained 5 bases not matched to a gene.

The rearrangement links TRBV7-9 to TRBJ1-4; 10 bases are shared with TRBD1. Sequenced input: PBMCs. The origin of this receptor is a man between 60 and 70 years old in good health and CMV-seronegative. The CDR3 bases are TGTGCCAGCAGCAAGACAGGGGGCGACGAAAAACTGTTTTTT. It yields the protein CASSKTGGDEKLFF.